This is a list of T cell receptor beta chains from one sample in a study of blood T cell repertoires in COVID-19. Clones were sequenced by immunoSEQ multiplex PCR, and TCRdb holds only the in-frame ones, with some missing. This table has a few hundred thousand clones, 70% to 85% appearing once. Sequenced input: peripheral blood. These receptor sequences come from a human donor with COVID-19, enrolled during active disease. The donor label of this sample is uncertain. Both conserved end residues are part of each CDR3. D genes are given only for firm matches. Not all rows give a size; the values are once, few, many and, for expanded clones, a class.

clone_size: .; v_call: TRBV27; j_call: TRBJ1-5; d_call: .; cdr3_nt: TGTGCCAGCAGCTATAGCAATCAGCCCCAGCATTTT; cdr3_aa: CASSYSNQPQHF
clone_size: .; v_call: TRBV24-1; j_call: TRBJ1-1; d_call: TRBD1; cdr3_nt: TGTGCCACCAGTGATCCCAGACAGGGTAACACTGAAGCTTTCTTT; cdr3_aa: CATSDPRQGNTEAFF
clone_size: .; v_call: TRBV11-3; j_call: TRBJ2-3; d_call: .; cdr3_nt: TGTGCCAGCAGTCTGGACAGATCCACAGATACGCAGTATTTT; cdr3_aa: CASSLDRSTDTQYF
clone_size: .; v_call: TRBV2; j_call: TRBJ1-5; d_call: .; cdr3_nt: TGTGCCAGCAGGAGACTGAGGAATCAGCCCCAGCATTTT; cdr3_aa: CASRRLRNQPQHF
clone_size: .; v_call: TRBV28; j_call: TRBJ1-2; d_call: TRBD1; cdr3_nt: TGTGCCAGCAGTTCCGGGACAGAAGGCTACACCTTC; cdr3_aa: CASSSGTEGYTF
clone_size: .; v_call: TRBV19; j_call: TRBJ1-6; d_call: .; cdr3_nt: TGTGCCAGTAGTCGCAGGGGAGATTCACCCCTCCACTTT; cdr3_aa: CASSRRGDSPLHF
clone_size: once; v_call: TRBV4-1; j_call: TRBJ2-3; d_call: .; cdr3_nt: TGCGCCAGCAGCCAAGTAAACTACCCAACGGATACGCAGTATTTT; cdr3_aa: CASSQVNYPTDTQYF
clone_size: once; v_call: TRBV25-1; j_call: TRBJ2-7; d_call: .; cdr3_nt: TGTGCCAGCAGTGGGGTTTGGGGGACAAACGAGCAGTACTTC; cdr3_aa: CASSGVWGTNEQYF
clone_size: .; v_call: TRBV5-6; j_call: TRBJ1-4; d_call: .; cdr3_nt: TGTGCCAGCAGCTATGACACGGAAGAAAAACTGTTTTTT; cdr3_aa: CASSYDTEEKLFF
clone_size: .; v_call: TRBV5-6; j_call: TRBJ2-7; d_call: TRBD2; cdr3_nt: TGTGCCAGCAGCCAAGTTGGCCTACTAGCGGGCTTCTCCTACGAGCAGTACTTC; cdr3_aa: CASSQVGLLAGFSYEQYF
clone_size: .; v_call: TRBV6-5; j_call: TRBJ1-1; d_call: TRBD1; cdr3_nt: TGTGCCAGCAGTTACCGGGACAGCCTTTTGAACACTGAAGCTTTCTTT; cdr3_aa: CASSYRDSLLNTEAFF
clone_size: .; v_call: TRBV7-2; j_call: TRBJ1-1; d_call: .; cdr3_nt: TGTGCCAGCGGAAGGCAGGGGAACACTGAAGCTTTCTTT; cdr3_aa: CASGRQGNTEAFF
clone_size: .; v_call: TRBV28; j_call: TRBJ1-1; d_call: .; cdr3_nt: TGTGCCAGTCTGACACCGAGCCTTTTGAACACTGAAGCTTTCTTT; cdr3_aa: CASLTPSLLNTEAFF
clone_size: .; v_call: TRBV5-5; j_call: TRBJ1-4; d_call: TRBD1; cdr3_nt: TGTGCCAGCAGCTTGACCGGGACAGGACTGGAAAAACTGTTTTTT; cdr3_aa: CASSLTGTGLEKLFF
clone_size: .; v_call: TRBV28; j_call: TRBJ2-2; d_call: TRBD2; cdr3_nt: TGTGCCAGCAGTTACCGGACTAGCGGGATAAGAGGCGGGGAGCTGTTTTTT; cdr3_aa: CASSYRTSGIRGGELFF
clone_size: .; v_call: TRBV28; j_call: TRBJ1-6; d_call: TRBD1; cdr3_nt: TGTGCCAGCAGACAGGGGAATTCACCCCTCCACTTT; cdr3_aa: CASRQGNSPLHF
clone_size: .; v_call: TRBV3-1/TRBV3-2; j_call: TRBJ1-1; d_call: .; cdr3_nt: TGTGCCAGCAGCAACAGAGTCGCTGAAGCTTTCTTT; cdr3_aa: CASSNRVAEAFF
clone_size: .; v_call: TRBV18; j_call: TRBJ1-1; d_call: TRBD1; cdr3_nt: TGTGCCAGCTCACCCGGACAGGGCGGGCGGAGGAACACTGAAGCTTTCTTT; cdr3_aa: CASSPGQGGRRNTEAFF
clone_size: once; v_call: TRBV6-5; j_call: TRBJ2-1; d_call: TRBD2; cdr3_nt: TGTGCCAGCAGTCCCGCGGGAGTTCTAAATGAGCAGTTCTTC; cdr3_aa: CASSPAGVLNEQFF
clone_size: .; v_call: TRBV4-1; j_call: TRBJ1-6; d_call: .; cdr3_nt: TGCGCCAGCAGCCAAACAGGGTATAATTCACCCCTCCACTTT; cdr3_aa: CASSQTGYNSPLHF
clone_size: .; v_call: TRBV28; j_call: TRBJ1-5; d_call: .; cdr3_nt: TGTGCCAGCAGTCCCGCGTTTTGGGCAGATAGCAATCAGCCCCAGCATTTT; cdr3_aa: CASSPAFWADSNQPQHF
clone_size: .; v_call: TRBV5-1; j_call: TRBJ1-2; d_call: TRBD1; cdr3_nt: TGCGCCAGCAGCTTGGGAGGGACAGGTGGAAGCTACACCTTC; cdr3_aa: CASSLGGTGGSYTF
clone_size: .; v_call: TRBV28; j_call: TRBJ1-1; d_call: TRBD1; cdr3_nt: TGTGCCAGCAGCCTTGACAGGGCCTCGAACACTGAAGCTTTCTTT; cdr3_aa: CASSLDRASNTEAFF
clone_size: few; v_call: TRBV7-9; j_call: TRBJ1-2; d_call: TRBD1; cdr3_nt: TGTGCCAGCAGCCGGGGACAGCCCTACACCTTC; cdr3_aa: CASSRGQPYTF
clone_size: .; v_call: TRBV5-4; j_call: TRBJ2-2; d_call: TRBD2; cdr3_nt: TGTGCCAGCACCCGCGGGGGATCGAGCACCGGGGAGCTGTTTTTT; cdr3_aa: CASTRGGSSTGELFF
clone_size: .; v_call: TRBV5-1; j_call: TRBJ2-1; d_call: TRBD2; cdr3_nt: TGCGCCAGCAGCTCGGGACTAGCGGGAGTAGACAATGAGCAGTTCTTC; cdr3_aa: CASSSGLAGVDNEQFF
clone_size: .; v_call: TRBV30; j_call: TRBJ2-1; d_call: TRBD2; cdr3_nt: TGTGCCTGGAGAGAAGAACCGGGACTAGCGGGTTATGTGGATCAGTTCTTC; cdr3_aa: CAWREEPGLAGYVDQFF
clone_size: .; v_call: TRBV29-1; j_call: TRBJ2-3; d_call: .; cdr3_nt: TGCAGCGTCCACCTAGAGGCAGATACGCAGTATTTT; cdr3_aa: CSVHLEADTQYF
clone_size: .; v_call: TRBV30; j_call: TRBJ2-7; d_call: TRBD2; cdr3_nt: TGTGCCTGGAGTGTTCTAGCGGGCCCCTACGAGCAGTACTTC; cdr3_aa: CAWSVLAGPYEQYF
clone_size: .; v_call: TRBV5-1; j_call: TRBJ2-2; d_call: .; cdr3_nt: TGCGCCAGCAGCTTGGGCGGGGCGAACACCGGGGAGCTGTTTTTT; cdr3_aa: CASSLGGANTGELFF
clone_size: .; v_call: TRBV4-3; j_call: TRBJ2-2; d_call: .; cdr3_nt: TGCGCCAGCAGCCAAGATAACACAGGGAGAGAGCTGTTTTTT; cdr3_aa: CASSQDNTGRELFF
clone_size: .; v_call: TRBV15; j_call: TRBJ1-2; d_call: TRBD1; cdr3_nt: TGTGCCACCAGCGCCCGACAGGGAATTCGCTATGGCTACACCTTC; cdr3_aa: CATSARQGIRYGYTF
clone_size: .; v_call: TRBV6-6; j_call: TRBJ2-5; d_call: .; cdr3_nt: TGTGCCAGCAGTTACTCGAACTTCCAAGAGACCCAGTACTTC; cdr3_aa: CASSYSNFQETQYF